The clone carrying this T cell receptor beta chain has only one observation. The antigen is undetermined. Clones were sequenced by immunoSEQ multiplex PCR, and TCRdb holds only the in-frame ones, with some missing. The sample gives about 24,000 clones, 76% of which show up once; about a tenth is in the top ten. These data are taken from a study of vaccination effects on CD4 cells after COVID-19. With the ViraFEST assay, the study expanded antigen-specific CD4+ T cells using viral peptide pools, then sequenced them. Upon completion of 10 to 11 days in culture, CD4+ T cells were isolated. Prior SARS-CoV-2 infection was absent in the vaccine recipients, as shown by negative nucleocapsid antibodies. V shed 5 bases and J 4 bases; nucleotides not matched to a gene: 11. Germline CDR1 and CDR2: SGHDN and FVKESK. The length of the CDR3 is 16 residues.

The sample was CD4+ T cells from PBMCs cultured with HCoV-NL63 spike peptides, taken before COVID-19 vaccination. V is TRBV14 and J is TRBJ2-1; 7 bases align to TRBD2. The sequence came from a human donor who received a COVID-19 vaccine. The chain's CDR3 is CASSYNPGGYYNEQFF. For the CDR3, the DNA is TGTGCCAGCAGCTATAACCCGGGGGGATATTACAATGAGCAGTTCTTC.